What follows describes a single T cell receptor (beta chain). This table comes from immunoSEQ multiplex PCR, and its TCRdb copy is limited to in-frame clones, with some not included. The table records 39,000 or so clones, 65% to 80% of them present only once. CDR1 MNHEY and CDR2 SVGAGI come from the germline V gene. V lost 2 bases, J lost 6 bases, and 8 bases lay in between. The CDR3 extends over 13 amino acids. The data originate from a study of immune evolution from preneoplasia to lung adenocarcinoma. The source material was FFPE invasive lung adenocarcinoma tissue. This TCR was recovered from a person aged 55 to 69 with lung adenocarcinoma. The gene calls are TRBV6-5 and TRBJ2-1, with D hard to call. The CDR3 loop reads CASSYLLGNEQFF. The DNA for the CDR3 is TGTGCCAGCAGTTACCTGCTGGGCAATGAGCAGTTCTTC.